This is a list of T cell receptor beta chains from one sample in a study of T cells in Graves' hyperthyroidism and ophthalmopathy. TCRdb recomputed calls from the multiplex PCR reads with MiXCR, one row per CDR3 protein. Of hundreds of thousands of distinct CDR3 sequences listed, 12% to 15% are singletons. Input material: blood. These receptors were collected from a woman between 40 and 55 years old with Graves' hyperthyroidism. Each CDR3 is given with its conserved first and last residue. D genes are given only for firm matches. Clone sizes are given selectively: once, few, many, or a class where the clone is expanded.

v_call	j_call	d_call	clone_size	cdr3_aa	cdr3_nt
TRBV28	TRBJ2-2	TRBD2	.	CAGRPGLAGTGELFF	TGTGCCGGCAGACCGGGACTAGCGGGAACCGGGGAGCTGTTTTTT
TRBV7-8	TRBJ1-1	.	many	CASTFQDNTEAFF	TGTGCCAGCACCTTCCAAGATAACACTGAAGCTTTCTTT
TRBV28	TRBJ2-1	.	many	CASSLQDEQFF	TGTGCCAGCAGTTTGCAGGATGAGCAGTTCTTC
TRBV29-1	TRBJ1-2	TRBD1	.	CSVEGDRGRGDYGYTF	TGCAGCGTTGAAGGGGACAGGGGGCGAGGTGACTATGGCTACACCTTC
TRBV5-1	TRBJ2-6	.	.	CASSLGTFSGANVLTF	TGCGCCAGCAGCTTGGGTACCTTCTCTGGGGCCAACGTCCTGACTTTC
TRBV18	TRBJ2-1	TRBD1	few	CASSPRWQGANGQFF	TGTGCCAGCTCACCACGGTGGCAGGGGGCGAATGGGCAGTTCTTC
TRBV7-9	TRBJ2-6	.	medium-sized	CASSAGGLSGANVLTF	TGTGCCAGCAGCGCCGGAGGGCTCTCTGGGGCCAACGTCCTGACTTTC
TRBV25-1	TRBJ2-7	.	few	CASSRGANYEQYF	TGTGCCAGCAGTCGGGGGGCCAACTACGAGCAGTACTTC
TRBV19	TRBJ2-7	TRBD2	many	CASSWGLSSGGEQYF	TGTGCCAGTAGTTGGGGACTCTCGAGCGGGGGCGAGCAGTACTTC
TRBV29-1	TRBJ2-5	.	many	CSVEDPLGLKTQYF	TGCAGCGTTGAAGACCCCCTGGGACTTAAGACCCAGTACTTC
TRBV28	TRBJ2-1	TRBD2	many	CASTTAGEYNEQFF	TGTGCCAGCACCACAGCGGGAGAGTACAATGAGCAGTTCTTC
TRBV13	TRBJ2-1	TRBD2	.	CASSLSGRANSEQFF	TGTGCCAGCAGCCTTAGCGGGAGGGCCAACAGTGAGCAGTTCTTC
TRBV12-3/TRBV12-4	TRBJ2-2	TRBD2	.	CASSPGTSGGAGELFF	TGTGCCAGCAGTCCCGGGACTAGCGGGGGGGCCGGGGAGCTGTTTTTT
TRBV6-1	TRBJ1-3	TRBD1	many	CASSSPQDRAGNTIYF	TGTGCCAGCAGTTCCCCCCAAGACAGGGCTGGAAACACCATATATTTT
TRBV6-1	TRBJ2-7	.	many	CASSESESLNKQYF	TGTGCCAGCAGTGAATCGGAGTCGTTAAACAAGCAGTACTTC
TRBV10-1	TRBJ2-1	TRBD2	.	CASSEATSGNEQFF	TGCGCCAGCAGTGAAGCGACTAGCGGAAATGAGCAGTTCTTC
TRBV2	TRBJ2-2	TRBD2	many	CASSDPRTSGRTAVTGELFF	TGTGCCAGCAGTGACCCCCGAACTAGCGGGAGAACCGCGGTCACCGGGGAGCTGTTTTTT
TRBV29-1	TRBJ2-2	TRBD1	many	CSVGGQVTGELFF	TGCAGCGTTGGAGGACAGGTCACCGGGGAGCTGTTTTTT
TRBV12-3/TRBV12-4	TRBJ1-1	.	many	CASRLDIFGMNTEAFF	TGTGCCAGCAGACTGGACATCTTCGGGATGAACACTGAAGCTTTCTTT
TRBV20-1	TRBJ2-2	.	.	CSARNTANTRELFF	TGCAGTGCTAGAAACACGGCAAACACCCGGGAGCTGTTTTTT
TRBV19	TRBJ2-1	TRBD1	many	CASSPGQGAVRSYNEQFF	TGTGCCAGTAGTCCGGGACAGGGGGCGGTCCGTTCCTACAATGAGCAGTTCTTC
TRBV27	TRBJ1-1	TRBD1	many	CASSLQGGGVTEAFF	TGTGCCAGCAGTTTACAGGGGGGAGGAGTGACTGAAGCTTTCTTT
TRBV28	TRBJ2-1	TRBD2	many	CASNQVAGGPYNEQFF	TGTGCCAGCAACCAAGTAGCGGGAGGGCCCTACAATGAGCAGTTCTTC
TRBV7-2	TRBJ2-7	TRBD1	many	CASSLLGQGSSEQYF	TGTGCCAGCAGCTTATTGGGACAGGGGAGCAGCGAGCAGTACTTC
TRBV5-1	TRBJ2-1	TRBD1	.	CASGLEQGANNEQFF	TGCGCCAGCGGCTTGGAACAGGGGGCGAACAATGAGCAGTTCTTC
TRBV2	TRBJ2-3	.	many	CASSEMIQSTDTQYF	TGTGCCAGCAGTGAAATGATTCAGAGCACAGATACGCAGTATTTT
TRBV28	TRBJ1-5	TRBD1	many	CASSPGPTGGLGVQHF	TGTGCCAGCAGTCCCGGCCCGACAGGGGGATTGGGAGTTCAGCATTTT
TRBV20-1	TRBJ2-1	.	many	CSADPPSRSYNEQFF	TGCAGTGCCGATCCCCCTTCCCGCTCCTACAATGAGCAGTTCTTC
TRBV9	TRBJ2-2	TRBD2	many	CASSADPGLAGGRSTTGELFF	TGTGCCAGCAGCGCGGACCCGGGACTAGCGGGAGGTCGGTCGACCACCGGGGAGCTGTTTTTT
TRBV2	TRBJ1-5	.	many	CASGDGYSNQPQHF	TGTGCCAGCGGGGACGGGTATAGCAATCAGCCCCAGCATTTT
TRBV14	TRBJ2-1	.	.	CASSQGVGWQFF	TGTGCCAGCAGCCAAGGGGTGGGCTGGCAGTTCTTC
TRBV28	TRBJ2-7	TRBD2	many	CASSLGGSGSLGDYEQYF	TGTGCCAGCAGTTTGGGCGGTAGCGGGAGTCTGGGGGACTACGAGCAGTACTTC
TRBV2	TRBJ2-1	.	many	CASRYPDQQFF	TGTGCCAGCAGATACCCCGATCAGCAGTTCTTC
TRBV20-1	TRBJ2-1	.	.	CSARAPLGPVGEQFF	TGCAGTGCTAGAGCCCCCTTAGGTCCCGTAGGGGAGCAGTTCTTC
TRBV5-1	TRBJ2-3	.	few	CASSSGTGFGTDTQYF	TGCGCCAGCAGCTCAGGTACAGGGTTCGGCACAGATACGCAGTATTTT
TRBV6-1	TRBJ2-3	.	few	CASSESGNTDTQYF	TGTGCCAGCAGTGAATCGGGTAACACAGATACGCAGTATTTT
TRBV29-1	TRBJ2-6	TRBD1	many	CSVESAGGRGANVLTF	TGCAGCGTTGAGTCGGCAGGGGGCCGTGGGGCCAACGTCCTGACTTTC
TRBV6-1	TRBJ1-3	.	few	CASRHTADSGNTIYF	TGTGCCAGCAGGCATACCGCGGATTCTGGAAACACCATATATTTT
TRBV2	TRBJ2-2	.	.	CATTESATGELFF	TGTGCCACCACGGAGTCGGCCACCGGGGAGCTGTTTTTT
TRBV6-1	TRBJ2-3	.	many	CASSEEGGFYLLDTQYF	TGTGCCAGCAGTGAGGAAGGAGGGTTCTACTTGCTGGATACGCAGTATTTT
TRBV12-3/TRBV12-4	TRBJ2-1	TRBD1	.	CASSTGTGRKDEQFF	TGTGCCAGCAGTACCGGGACAGGGCGGAAGGATGAGCAGTTCTTC
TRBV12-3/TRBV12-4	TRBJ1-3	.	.	CASRFSASGNTIYF	TGTGCCAGCAGATTCTCGGCCTCTGGAAACACCATATATTTT
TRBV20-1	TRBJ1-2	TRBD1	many	CSVEGTVRGGGYTF	TGCAGTGTAGAAGGGACAGTGCGTGGAGGAGGCTACACCTTC
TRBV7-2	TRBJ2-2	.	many	CASSLIRGVSPNTGELFF	TGTGCCAGCAGCTTAATCAGGGGCGTATCTCCGAACACCGGGGAGCTGTTTTTT
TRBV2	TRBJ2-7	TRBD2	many	CASRASGTSSYEQYF	TGTGCCAGCAGAGCTAGCGGGACGAGCTCCTACGAGCAGTACTTC
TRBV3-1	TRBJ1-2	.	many	CASSQDSLSGYTF	TGTGCCAGCAGCCAAGACAGCCTCAGTGGCTACACCTTC
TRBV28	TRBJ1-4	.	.	CASSLLGGEKLFF	TGTGCCAGCAGTCTCCTCGGGGGTGAAAAACTGTTTTTT
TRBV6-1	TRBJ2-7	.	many	CASNLGGLTYEQYF	TGTGCCAGCAATCTCGGGGGGCTGACCTACGAGCAGTACTTC